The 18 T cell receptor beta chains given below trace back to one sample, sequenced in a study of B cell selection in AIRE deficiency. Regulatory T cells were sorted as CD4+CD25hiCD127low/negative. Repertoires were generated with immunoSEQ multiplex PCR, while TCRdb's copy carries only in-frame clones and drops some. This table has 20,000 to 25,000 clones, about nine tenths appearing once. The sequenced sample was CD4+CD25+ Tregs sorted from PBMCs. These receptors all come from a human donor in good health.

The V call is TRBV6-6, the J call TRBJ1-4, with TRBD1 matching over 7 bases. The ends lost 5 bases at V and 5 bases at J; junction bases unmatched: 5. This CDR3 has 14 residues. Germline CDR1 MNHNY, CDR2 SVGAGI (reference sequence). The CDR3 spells CASSRDRGNEKLFF. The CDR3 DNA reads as TGTGCCAGCAGTCGGGACAGAGGGAATGAAAAACTGTTTTTT.

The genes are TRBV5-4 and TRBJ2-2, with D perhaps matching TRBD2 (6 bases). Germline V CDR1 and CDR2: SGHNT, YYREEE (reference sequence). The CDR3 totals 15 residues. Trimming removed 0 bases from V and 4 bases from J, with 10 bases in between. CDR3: CASSLETGVTGELFF. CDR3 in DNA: TGTGCCAGCAGCTTGGAAACGGGGGTCACCGGGGAGCTGTTTTTT.

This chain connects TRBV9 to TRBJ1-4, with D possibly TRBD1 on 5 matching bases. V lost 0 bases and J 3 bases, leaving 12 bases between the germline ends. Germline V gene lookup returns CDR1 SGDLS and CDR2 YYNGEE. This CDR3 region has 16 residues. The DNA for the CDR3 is TGTGCCAGCAGCGTAGGCGGGGCGACCCCTAATGAAAAACTGTTTTTT. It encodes CASSVGGATPNEKLFF.

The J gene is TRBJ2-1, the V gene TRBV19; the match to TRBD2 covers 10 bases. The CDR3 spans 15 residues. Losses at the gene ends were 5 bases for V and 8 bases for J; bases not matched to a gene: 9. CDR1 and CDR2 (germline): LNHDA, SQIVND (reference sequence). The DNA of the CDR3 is TGTGCCAGTAGTCGCCGGAGCGGGGGGGTAGATGAGCAGTTCTTC. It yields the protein CASSRRSGGVDEQFF.

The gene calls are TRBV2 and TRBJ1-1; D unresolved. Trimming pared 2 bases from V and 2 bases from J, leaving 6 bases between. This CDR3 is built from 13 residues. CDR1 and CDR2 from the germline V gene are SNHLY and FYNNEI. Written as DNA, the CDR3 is TGTGCCAGCAGTGAACAGATTAACACTGAAGCTTTCTTT. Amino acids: CASSEQINTEAFF. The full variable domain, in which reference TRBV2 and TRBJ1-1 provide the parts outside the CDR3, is EPEVTQTPSHQVTQMGQEVILRCVPISNHLYFYWYRQILGQKVEFLVSFYNNEISEKSEIFDDQFSVERPDGSNFTLKIRSTKLEDSAMYFCASSEQINTEAFFGQGTRLTVV.

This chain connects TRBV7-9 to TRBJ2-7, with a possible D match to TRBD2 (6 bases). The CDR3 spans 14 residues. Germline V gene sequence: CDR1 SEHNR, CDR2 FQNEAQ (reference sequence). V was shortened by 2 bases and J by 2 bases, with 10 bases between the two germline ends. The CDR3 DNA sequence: TGTGCCAGCAGCTTATCAGGACTAACCTACGAGCAGTACTTC. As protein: CASSLSGLTYEQYF.

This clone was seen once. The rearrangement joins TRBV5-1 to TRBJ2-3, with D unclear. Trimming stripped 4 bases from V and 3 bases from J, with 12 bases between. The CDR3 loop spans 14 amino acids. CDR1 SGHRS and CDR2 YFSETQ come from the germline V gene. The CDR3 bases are TGCGCCAGCAGCCGGAAAACTGGGACAGATACGCAGTATTTT. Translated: CASSRKTGTDTQYF. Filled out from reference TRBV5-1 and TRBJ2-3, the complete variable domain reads KAGVTQTPRYLIKTRGQQVTLSCSPISGHRSVSWYQQTPGQGLQFLFEYFSETQRNKGNFPGRFSGRQFSNSRSEMNVSTLELGDSALYLCASSRKTGTDTQYFGPGTRLTVL.

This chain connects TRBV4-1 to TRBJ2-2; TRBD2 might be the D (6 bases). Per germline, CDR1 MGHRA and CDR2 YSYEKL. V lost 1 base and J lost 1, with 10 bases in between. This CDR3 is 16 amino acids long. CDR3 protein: CASSQVVAVNTGELFF. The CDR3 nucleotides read TGCGCCAGCAGCCAAGTTGTAGCGGTGAACACCGGGGAGCTGTTTTTT.

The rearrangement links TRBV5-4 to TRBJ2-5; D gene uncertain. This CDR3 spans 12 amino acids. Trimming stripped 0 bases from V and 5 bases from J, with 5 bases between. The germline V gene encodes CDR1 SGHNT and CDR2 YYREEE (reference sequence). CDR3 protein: CASSLDSETQYF. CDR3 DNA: TGTGCCAGCAGCTTGGATTCGGAGACCCAGTACTTC. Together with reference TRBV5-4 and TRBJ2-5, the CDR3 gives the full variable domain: ETGVTQSPTHLIKTRGQQVTLRCSSQSGHNTVSWYQQALGQGPQFIFQYYREEENGRGNFPPRFSGLQFPNYSSELNVNALELDDSALYLCASSLDSETQYFGPGTRLLVL.

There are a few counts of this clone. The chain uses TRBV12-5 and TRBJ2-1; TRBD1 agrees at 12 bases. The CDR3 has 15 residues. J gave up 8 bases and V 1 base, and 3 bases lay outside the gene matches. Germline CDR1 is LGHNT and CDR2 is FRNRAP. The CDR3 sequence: CASGLAGQGAYEQFF. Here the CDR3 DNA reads TGTGCTAGTGGTTTGGCGGGACAGGGGGCTTATGAGCAGTTCTTC.

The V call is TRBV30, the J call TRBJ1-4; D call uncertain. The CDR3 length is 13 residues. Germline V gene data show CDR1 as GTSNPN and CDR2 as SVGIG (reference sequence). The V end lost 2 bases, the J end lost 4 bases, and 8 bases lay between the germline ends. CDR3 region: CAWSWANNEKLFF. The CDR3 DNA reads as TGTGCCTGGAGTTGGGCAAATAATGAAAAACTGTTTTTT.

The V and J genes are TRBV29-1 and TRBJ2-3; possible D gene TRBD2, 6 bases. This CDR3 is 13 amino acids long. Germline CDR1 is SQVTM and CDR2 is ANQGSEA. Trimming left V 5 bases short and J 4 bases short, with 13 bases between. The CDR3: CSVPTRDADTQYF. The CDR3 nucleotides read TGCAGCGTTCCGACGCGGGACGCAGATACGCAGTATTTT.

The CDR3 DNA sequence: TGCGCCAGCAGTGAGTCGAAAGAATCACCCCTCCACTTT. Translating gives CASSESKESPLHF. The chain carries TRBV10-1 and TRBJ1-6; no definite D call. Trimming left V 0 bases short and J 10 bases short, with 7 bases between. In germline, CDR1 is WNHNN, CDR2 SYGVQD (reference sequence). This CDR3 is built from 13 residues.

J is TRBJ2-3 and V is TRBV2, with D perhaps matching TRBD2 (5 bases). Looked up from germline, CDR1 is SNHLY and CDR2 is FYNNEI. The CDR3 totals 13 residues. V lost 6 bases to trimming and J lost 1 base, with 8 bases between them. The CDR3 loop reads CASRLEGTDTQYF. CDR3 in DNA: TGTGCCAGCAGACTGGAGGGCACAGATACGCAGTATTTT.

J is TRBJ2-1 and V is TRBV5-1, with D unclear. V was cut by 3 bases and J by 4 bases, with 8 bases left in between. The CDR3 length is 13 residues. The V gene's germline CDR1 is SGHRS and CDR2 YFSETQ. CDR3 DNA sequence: TGCGCCAGCAGCTCCACAGAATACAATGAGCAGTTCTTC. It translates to CASSSTEYNEQFF.

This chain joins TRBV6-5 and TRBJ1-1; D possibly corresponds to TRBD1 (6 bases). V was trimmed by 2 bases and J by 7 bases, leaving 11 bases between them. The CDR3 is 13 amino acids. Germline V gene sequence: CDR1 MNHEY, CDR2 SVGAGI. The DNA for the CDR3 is TGTGCCAGCAGTTACCGCAGGGGTTATGAAGCTTTCTTT. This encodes CASSYRRGYEAFF.

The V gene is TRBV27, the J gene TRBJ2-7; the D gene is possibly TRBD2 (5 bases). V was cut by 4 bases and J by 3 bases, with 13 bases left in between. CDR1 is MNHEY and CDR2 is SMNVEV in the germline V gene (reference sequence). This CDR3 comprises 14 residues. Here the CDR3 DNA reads TGTGCCAGCAGTTCCCGGACTTATAGCTACGAGCAGTACTTC. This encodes CASSSRTYSYEQYF.

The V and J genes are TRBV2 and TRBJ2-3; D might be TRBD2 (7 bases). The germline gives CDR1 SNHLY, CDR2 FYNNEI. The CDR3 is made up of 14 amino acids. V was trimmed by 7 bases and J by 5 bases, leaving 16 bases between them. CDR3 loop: CASTDWGGGDTQYF. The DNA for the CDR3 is TGTGCCAGCACTGATTGGGGAGGGGGAGATACGCAGTATTTT.